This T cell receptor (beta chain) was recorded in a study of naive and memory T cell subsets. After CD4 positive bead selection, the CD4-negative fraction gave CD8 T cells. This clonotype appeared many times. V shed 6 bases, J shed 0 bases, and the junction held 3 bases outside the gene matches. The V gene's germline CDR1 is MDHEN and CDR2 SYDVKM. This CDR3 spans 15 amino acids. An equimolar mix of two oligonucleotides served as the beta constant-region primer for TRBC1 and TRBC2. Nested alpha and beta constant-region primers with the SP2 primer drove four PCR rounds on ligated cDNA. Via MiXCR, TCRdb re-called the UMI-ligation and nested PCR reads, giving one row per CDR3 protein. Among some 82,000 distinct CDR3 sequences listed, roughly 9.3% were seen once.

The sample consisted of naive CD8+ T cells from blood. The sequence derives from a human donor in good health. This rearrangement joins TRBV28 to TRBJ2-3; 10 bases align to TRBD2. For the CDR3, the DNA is TGTGCCAGCAGCGGACTAGCGGCTAGCACAGATACGCAGTATTTT. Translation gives CASSGLAASTDTQYF.